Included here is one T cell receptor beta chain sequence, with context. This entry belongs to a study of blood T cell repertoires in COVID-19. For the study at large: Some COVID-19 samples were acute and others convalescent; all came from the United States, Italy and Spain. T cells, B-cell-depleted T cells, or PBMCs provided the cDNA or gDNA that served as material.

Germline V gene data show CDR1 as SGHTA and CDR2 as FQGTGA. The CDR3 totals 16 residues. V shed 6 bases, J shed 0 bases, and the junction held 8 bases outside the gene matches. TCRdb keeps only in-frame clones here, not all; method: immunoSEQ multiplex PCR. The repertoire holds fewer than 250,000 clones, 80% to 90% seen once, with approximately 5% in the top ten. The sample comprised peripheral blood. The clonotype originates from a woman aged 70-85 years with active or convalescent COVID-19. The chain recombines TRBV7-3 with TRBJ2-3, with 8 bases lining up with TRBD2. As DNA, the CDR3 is TGTGCCAGCAGTCGAAGCGGGAGAGGGAGCACAGATACGCAGTATTTT. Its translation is CASSRSGRGSTDTQYF.